One T cell receptor beta chain is described in this entry. This clonotype was recorded a few times. The antigen this receptor binds is unknown. Base quality data are lacking; no much larger clone is found one base away. This entry belongs to a study of molecular identifiers for immune sequencing clone quantification (dated by TCRdb to about 2018). The study in broad terms: For a replicate experiment, RNA from roughly 20,000 or 100,000 naive CD8 T cells was divided into five aliquots, and four of the five aliquots were sequenced. This methods study used CD8 T cells to benchmark TCR RNA copy counting and molecular-identifier clustering-based TCR repertoire sequencing (MIDCIRS). Results the study describes overall, beyond this receptor: In CMV-specific effector cells, over 99% of molecules were held by clones above 20 RNA copies, whereas under 1% of molecules were held by such clones in naive cells. Even against a background of about a million naive CD8 T cells, spiked-in Jurkat TCR RNA amounting to a single cell's worth was reported to be detectable. The naive libraries included spiked-in Jurkat TCR RNA (more than nine copies' worth), and this Jurkat TCR RNA is not part of the donor repertoire. When barcode sub-clustering was left out, chimeric consensus sequences inflated TCR diversity, with chimeras reaching as high as 47%. Modeling gave about three recovered TCR RNA copies per cell versus roughly 10 by digital PCR, implying 25% to 30% capture efficiency. The sizes of highly expanded clones could end up underestimated when identical TCR molecules share a barcode.

V is clipped by 0 bases and J by 5 bases, and the sequence between their germline boundaries is 10 bases long. From the cysteine up to the phenylalanine, the CDR3 has a length of 14 residues. Just the 42-base CDR3 DNA is kept, in frame starting at base 1. According to the germline V gene, CDR1 reads LGHNA and CDR2 reads YSLEER. Libraries of naive CD8 T cells were built from approximately 20,000 to 1,000,000 sorted cells, with 10%, 30% or 50% of the purified RNA used. On a BD FACSAria II, naive CD8 T cells were FACS-sorted as CD8+CD4-CCR7+CD45RA+ and collected into RLT Plus buffer. Nine to eleven TCR copies' worth of Jurkat RNA were spiked into roughly 17,000-1,100,000 naive CD8 T cell samples to test detection sensitivity. Enrichment of CD8 T cells was performed with RosetteSep CD8+ T Cell Enrichment Cocktail and Ficoll-Paque, after which ACK red cell lysis was carried out. Library preparation employed PCR. This sample was sequenced with an Illumina HiSeq 4000. Bulk TCR libraries were made following a previously described method, with the TCR primers given in Table S5. The Qiagen AllPrep DNA/RNA kit was used to purify total RNA. Reads from multiple sequencing runs of the same library were pooled before analysis. For the original study's pipeline: Reads were retained only if their TCR constant sequence matched exactly, and those retained reads were trimmed to 150 nt and grouped according to their 12-nt molecular barcodes. Reads in each barcode group were sub-clustered using a 15% Levenshtein threshold, and a quality-weighted consensus sequence was built for each RNA molecule. Non-functional sequences were removed, as were lower-count sequences one edit away from another. On the basis of fitting two negative binomial distributions, barcode sub-clusters with fewer than 20% of the maximum read count were discarded. TCRdb's own reprocessing of the public reads used fastp at Q25 and MiXCR and kept productive beta chains. Rows matching on CDR3 protein sequence are summarized as one entry with the most common DNA and genes. The V and J calls, along with clone size, are taken from TCRdb and not from the paper's own processing. For this sample the table gives more than 250,000 distinct CDR3 sequences, of which about a fifth were detected only once. 0.75% to 0.85% of the sample is taken by the ten largest.

The rearrangement joined TRBV4-3 to TRBJ1-1; perhaps TRBD1 is the D gene, with 5 bases matching. The TCR sequence derives from a human donor in good health. Some libraries in this study had Jurkat cell RNA spiked in. Sequencing was done on a sample of naive CD8+ T cells from blood, with Jurkat cell RNA spiked in. What the cell subset or site label conveys for this sample: FACS-sorted CD8+CD4-CCR7+CD45RA+ naive T cells. The sequenced DNA is TGCGCCAGCAGCCAAGATGAGGGGAGAACTGAAGCTTTCTTT. This sequence encodes CASSQDEGRTEAFF.